Presented here are 28 T cell receptor beta chains from one specimen sequenced in a study of blood T cell repertoires in COVID-19. The table came from immunoSEQ multiplex PCR; TCRdb's copy has only in-frame clones and leaves some out. Of a few hundred thousand clones listed, around four fifths are singletons. The sample comprised PBMCs or T cells enriched from blood (not recorded which). These receptors all stem from a man aged 35 to 55 who had recovered from COVID-19.

The V call is TRBV28, the J call TRBJ1-2; a weak D match, TRBD1 (6 bases). CDR3 length equals 14 residues. Germline loops: CDR1 MDHEN, CDR2 SYDVKM. V shed 2 bases and J shed 4 bases, with 11 bases lying between them. CDR3 sequence (DNA): TGTGCCAGCAGTTTACGAACAGGGCTCTATGGCTACACCTTC. This codes for CASSLRTGLYGYTF.

This sequence joins TRBV24-1 and TRBJ2-3; 10 nucleotides line up with TRBD2. Unmatched junction bases numbered 6, after V lost 8 bases and J lost 2 bases. CDR1 is KGHDR and CDR2 is SFDVKD in the germline V gene. The CDR3 has 15 amino acids. The CDR3 here is CATTSGTSDTDTQYF. In DNA, the CDR3 is TGTGCCACCACATCCGGGACTAGCGACACAGATACGCAGTATTTT.

This chain links TRBV6-5 with TRBJ1-5; 9 positions match TRBD1. V shed 8 bases and J 5 bases; nucleotides not matched to a gene: 7. CDR1 and CDR2 (germline): MNHEY, SVGAGI. This CDR3 is built from 14 residues. The CDR3 sequence is CASGLDRGYQPQHF. In DNA form, the CDR3 reads TGTGCCAGCGGTCTGGACAGGGGTTATCAGCCCCAGCATTTT.

J is TRBJ1-5 and V is TRBV5-1, with TRBD1 as a possible D gene (6 bases). V lost 3 bases and J 8 bases, leaving 12 bases between the germline ends. CDR3 length: 13 residues. CDR1 SGHRS and CDR2 YFSETQ come from the germline V gene. The CDR3 bases are TGCGCCAGCAGCTCAGGGGACGGAAAGCCCCAGCATTTT. Residues: CASSSGDGKPQHF.

This chain joins TRBV7-9 and TRBJ1-4; maybe TRBD1 (5 bases). Germline loops: CDR1 SEHNR, CDR2 FQNEAQ (reference sequence). The CDR3 covers 12 residues. Trimming shortened V by 5 bases and J by 7 bases, and 8 bases separated the two germline ends. CDR3: CASSPDSEKLFF. In DNA form, the CDR3 reads TGTGCCAGCAGCCCAGACAGTGAAAAACTGTTTTTT.

This chain uses TRBV6-5 with TRBJ1-4, with D possibly being TRBD1 (5 bases). From germline, CDR1 is MNHEY and CDR2 SVGAGI. CDR3 length: 16 residues. V was shortened by 4 bases and J by 6 bases, with 18 bases between the two germline ends. Here the CDR3 reads CASSFAGSGGDEKLFF. The CDR3 DNA reads TGTGCCAGCAGTTTTGCAGGCTCCGGGGGGGATGAAAAACTGTTTTTT.

This clone turned up a few times. The J gene is TRBJ1-6, the V gene TRBV5-1, with D possibly matching TRBD1 (6 bases). This CDR3 spans 17 amino acids. Looked up from germline, CDR1 is SGHRS and CDR2 is YFSETQ. V lost 4 bases, J lost 5 bases, and 19 bases lay in between. CDR3 region: CASSPQSPDRNNSPLHF. The CDR3 DNA reads TGCGCCAGCAGCCCCCAATCCCCCGACAGGAATAATTCACCCCTCCACTTT.

The genes are TRBV5-1 and TRBJ1-2, with a tentative D call TRBD1 (6 bases). The ends were cut back, 1 base at V and 4 bases at J, with 20 bases in the middle. Germline CDR1 and CDR2: SGHRS and YFSETQ. The CDR3 totals 17 residues. The DNA for the CDR3 is TGCGCCAGCAGCTTGACAGGGTCTCAGGGGCCTGGCTATGGCTACACCTTC. It is translated as CASSLTGSQGPGYGYTF.

The chain combines TRBV5-1 with TRBJ1-2; TRBD1 matches 8 bases. V lost 4 bases to trimming and J lost 1 base; unmatched junction nucleotides: 6. Per the germline V gene, CDR1 is SGHRS and CDR2 is YFSETQ. This CDR3 has 15 amino acids. CDR3 nucleotides: TGCGCCAGCAGCGGCGGGACAGGAGATAACTATGGCTACACCTTC. Translating it yields CASSGGTGDNYGYTF.

V gene TRBV28 combines with J gene TRBJ2-7; TRBD1 matches 9 bases. The V and J ends lost 5 bases and 3 bases, in that order; junction bases with no gene match: 8. The CDR3 extends over 15 amino acids. Per the germline V gene, CDR1 is MDHEN and CDR2 is SYDVKM. The CDR3, as DNA: TGTGCCAGCAGTGCCTCCGGGACAGGGAGCTACGAGCAGTACTTC. This translates into CASSASGTGSYEQYF.

This chain links TRBV4-2 with TRBJ2-7; 9 bases match TRBD2. This CDR3 is built from 14 residues. V was clipped by 1 base and J by 5 bases; unmatched bases: 3. Per germline, CDR1 LGHNA and CDR2 YNFKEQ. Here the CDR3 DNA reads TGTGCCAGCAGCCAAGGCGGGGGGGCCCACGAGCAGTACTTC. It is translated as CASSQGGGAHEQYF.

The V gene is TRBV6-5, the J gene TRBJ1-3, with a weak D call TRBD1 (5 bases). Germline lookup yields CDR1 MNHEY and CDR2 SVGAGI. Trimming left V 6 bases short and J 5 bases short, with 17 bases between. This CDR3 spans 15 amino acids. CDR3 nucleotides: TGTGCCAGCAGGAGGCGGGCGGGGGATAGAAACACCATATATTTT. Amino acids: CASRRRAGDRNTIYF.

The chain joins TRBV5-1 to TRBJ1-2; D gene unclear. CDR3 length: 15 residues. Germline V gene sequence: CDR1 SGHRS, CDR2 YFSETQ. Trimming cost V 0 bases and J 2 bases, with 11 bases left between them. The CDR3: CASSLVPQQNYGYTF. The CDR3 DNA reads TGCGCCAGCAGCTTGGTCCCCCAACAGAACTATGGCTACACCTTC.

The rearrangement uses TRBV5-1 and TRBJ2-3; TRBD1 aligns across 7 bases. V shed 0 bases and J 2 bases; nucleotides not matched to a gene: 3. This CDR3 is built from 15 residues. The germline V gene has CDR1 SGHRS and CDR2 YFSETQ. As DNA, the CDR3 is TGCGCCAGCAGCTTGGCCGGACAGGTCACAGATACGCAGTATTTT. Its protein is CASSLAGQVTDTQYF.

The J gene is TRBJ2-5, the V gene TRBV5-1; the match to TRBD2 covers 9 bases. The CDR3 runs to 16 residues. Trimming removed 10 bases from V and 5 bases from J; junction bases left unmatched: 18. Germline-derived CDR1 and CDR2 are SGHRS and YFSETQ. DNA of the CDR3: TGCGCCTCCCAGGCGACTAGCGGTACCACACGGGAGACCCAGTACTTC. It specifies CASQATSGTTRETQYF.

The chain links TRBV2 to TRBJ2-3; 9 bases are a match to TRBD2. The CDR3 is 17 residues long. CDR1 SNHLY and CDR2 FYNNEI come from the germline V gene. With V trimmed by 7 bases and J by 1 base, 12 bases remained unmatched. The CDR3 sequence: CASKILPGLAGTDTQYF. CDR3 nucleotide sequence: TGTGCCAGCAAAATTTTACCGGGACTAGCAGGCACAGATACGCAGTATTTT.

This rearrangement joins TRBV19 to TRBJ2-7; possibly TRBD2 for D (6 bases). The CDR3 covers 16 residues. Germline V CDR1 and CDR2: LNHDA, SQIVND (reference sequence). Trimming left V 5 bases short and J 2 bases short, with 19 bases between. In DNA form, the CDR3 reads TGTGCCAGTAGTGACCCCGGGGCCCGGGGGACCTACGAGCAGTACTTC. Translation: CASSDPGARGTYEQYF.

This clone was seen only once. The chain has TRBV28 and TRBJ1-1; D is unresolved. The CDR3 totals 16 residues. Deletions cut 1 base from V and 0 bases from J, with 12 bases between. Germline CDR1 is MDHEN and CDR2 is SYDVKM. The CDR3 is CASSLSAAGMNTEAFF. DNA for the CDR3: TGTGCCAGCAGTTTATCCGCAGCAGGAATGAACACTGAAGCTTTCTTT.

This CDR3 is CASRTGVPFGYTF. The CDR3 region has the DNA TGTGCCAGCCGGACAGGGGTGCCGTTTGGCTACACCTTC. The chain has TRBV28 and TRBJ1-2, with 9 bases aligning to TRBD1. The CDR3 is made up of 13 amino acids. Looked up from germline, CDR1 is MDHEN and CDR2 is SYDVKM. The J segment lost 7 bases and the V segment lost 8 bases, leaving 8 bases of the junction unmatched.

The rearrangement joins TRBV7-2 to TRBJ2-5; perhaps TRBD1 as D (6 bases). The germline gives CDR1 SGHTA, CDR2 FQGNSA. This CDR3 has 14 amino acids. Deletions cut 4 bases from V and 8 bases from J, with 17 bases between. This CDR3 reads CASSSAWGPATQYF. Here the CDR3 DNA reads TGTGCCAGCAGCTCCGCTTGGGGGCCGGCCACCCAGTACTTC. Looking up the rest from reference TRBV7-2 and TRBJ2-5 gives the full variable domain: GAGVSQSPSNKVTEKGKDVELRCDPISGHTALYWYRQSLGQGLEFLIYFQGNSAPDKSGLPSDRFSAERTGGSVSTLTIQRTQQEDSAVYLCASSSAWGPATQYFGPGTRLLVL.

This chain uses TRBV15 with TRBJ2-7; D is perhaps TRBD1 (6 bases). Germline assignment: CDR1 LNHNV and CDR2 YYDKDF (reference sequence). The ends were cut back, 8 bases at V and 3 bases at J, with 17 bases in the middle. This CDR3 comprises 14 residues. CDR3 DNA: TGTGCCACCGAATTTACTGGGGGCCACTACGAGCAGTACTTC. Protein product: CATEFTGGHYEQYF.

The CDR3 bases are TGCAGCGTTGAGATTGGCAGGAACACTGAAGCTTTCTTT. Translation: CSVEIGRNTEAFF. The gene calls are TRBV29-1 and TRBJ1-1; D is uncertain. Deletions cut 3 bases from V and 1 base from J, with 9 bases between. CDR1 SQVTM and CDR2 ANQGSEA come from the germline V gene. There are 13 residues in the CDR3. Full variable domain (outside the CDR3, taken from reference TRBV29-1 and TRBJ1-1): SAVISQKPSRDICQRGTSLTIQCQVDSQVTMMFWYRQQPGQSLTLIATANQGSEATYESGFVIDKFPISRPNLTFSTLTVSNMSPEDSSIYLCSVEIGRNTEAFFGQGTRLTVV.

This clone has a handful of counts. The chain has TRBV5-1 and TRBJ2-1; 8 nucleotides line up with TRBD1. V lost 4 bases and J lost 5; bases outside the gene matches: 8. The CDR3 extends over 15 amino acids. Germline V lookup: CDR1 SGHRS, CDR2 YFSETQ. CDR3 bases: TGCGCCAGCAGCCGTCGACAGGGGTACGACAATGAGCAGTTCTTC. Protein: CASSRRQGYDNEQFF.

The V and J genes are TRBV6-2 or TRBV6-3 and TRBJ2-3, with 8 bases fitting TRBD2. The CDR3 is 15 amino acids. Germline CDR1 is MNHEY and CDR2 is SVGEGT. V trimming: 4 bases; J trimming: 0 bases; junction bases outside the gene matches: 3. CDR3 protein: CASSSAGVSTDTQYF. The CDR3 DNA sequence: TGTGCCAGCAGTTCAGCGGGGGTTAGCACAGATACGCAGTATTTT.

The V gene is TRBV28, the J gene TRBJ2-1; 8 nucleotides line up with TRBD1. Germline assignment: CDR1 MDHEN and CDR2 SYDVKM. Trimming removed 2 bases from V and 6 bases from J; junction bases left unmatched: 6. The CDR3 sequence is 15 residues long. This CDR3 reads CASSLLDRDSNEQFF. CDR3 coding DNA: TGTGCCAGCAGTTTACTGGACAGGGACAGCAATGAGCAGTTCTTC.

This chain connects TRBV7-9 to TRBJ2-7, with TRBD1 identical over 7 bases. V lost 4 bases to trimming and J lost 3 bases; unmatched junction nucleotides: 15. CDR1 and CDR2 (germline): SEHNR, FQNEAQ (reference sequence). The CDR3 spans 17 residues. DNA for the CDR3: TGTGCCAGCAGCTCCTCACCGTCCGGGACAGAAAACTACGAGCAGTACTTC. Translating gives CASSSSPSGTENYEQYF.

V usage is TRBV2 and J usage is TRBJ1-4; 7 bases match TRBD1. The CDR3 sequence is 13 residues long. Germline CDR1 SNHLY, CDR2 FYNNEI. After removal of 8 bases from V and 5 bases from J, the junction contained 5 bases not matched to a gene. The CDR3 DNA reads as TGTGCCAGCGCCGGGACAGAGAATGAAAAACTGTTTTTT. Amino acid sequence: CASAGTENEKLFF.

The CDR3 nucleotides read TGTGCCAGTAACTGGGACACTCGAATCACCGGGGAGCTGTTTTTT. Translation: CASNWDTRITGELFF. The chain is built from TRBV19 and TRBJ2-2, with D possibly being TRBD1 (6 bases). Germline V gene lookup returns CDR1 LNHDA and CDR2 SQIVND (reference sequence). The CDR3 consists of 15 residues. Trimming removed 7 bases from V and 4 bases from J, with 16 bases in between.